Each of the 21 T cell receptor beta chains below was sequenced from the same sample in a study of response to subunit inactivated influenza vaccine. MiXCR, run by TCRdb on the RT-PCR reads, gives a single entry per CDR3 protein. The repertoire includes about 240,000 distinct CDR3 sequences, 9% to 15% of them detected once, and 7.5% to 10% sits in the top ten. Source: non-naive T cells sorted from PBMCs, taken around 14 days before vaccination. The receptors originated from a man aged 45-65 years who received an inactivated influenza vaccine.

This clonotype was counted only a few times. The V gene is TRBV6-2 or TRBV6-3, the J gene TRBJ2-1, with TRBD2 matching 11 bases. V lost 5 bases to trimming and J lost 0 bases; unmatched junction nucleotides: 9. The CDR3 length is 18 residues. The germline V gene has CDR1 MNHEY and CDR2 SVGEGT. In DNA, the CDR3 is TGTGCCAGCAGTCCCCGACTAGCGGGGTCCTACTCCTACAATGAGCAGTTCTTC. Translation gives CASSPRLAGSYSYNEQFF.

This clonotype was counted only a few times. This chain links TRBV5-1 with TRBJ2-3, with a weak D call TRBD2 (7 bases). Trimming removed 2 bases at V and 4 bases at J, with 14 bases between. This CDR3 is built from 15 residues. Germline values: CDR1 SGHRS, CDR2 YFSETQ. The CDR3 nucleotides read TGCGCCAGCAGCTTCTGGGGGGGGGCCGCAGATACGCAGTATTTT. This codes for CASSFWGGAADTQYF.

The table lists this clonotype with a few counts. As DNA, the CDR3 is TGCAGTGCGTGGGCAACTAATGAAAAACTGTTTTTT. It yields the protein CSAWATNEKLFF. The V and J genes are TRBV20-1 and TRBJ1-4; D not certain. V lost 6 bases, J lost 0 bases, and 5 bases lay in between. Germline V gene sequence: CDR1 DFQATT, CDR2 SNEGSKA (reference sequence). This CDR3 has 12 residues.

In its sample, this clonotype was seen a few times. The chain recombines TRBV5-1 with TRBJ1-5, with D possibly TRBD1 on 5 matching bases. The CDR3 extends over 17 amino acids. Germline CDR1 SGHRS, CDR2 YFSETQ. The germline V and J ends were trimmed by 0 bases and 5 bases, with 18 bases remaining between them. CDR3 residues: CASSLAFLDRGYQPQHF. The CDR3 nucleotides read TGCGCCAGCAGCTTGGCCTTCCTAGACAGAGGGTATCAGCCCCAGCATTTT.

This clonotype was observed a handful of times. This chain uses TRBV28 with TRBJ2-1; 7 bases map to TRBD2. V shed 5 bases, J shed 2 bases, and the junction held 9 bases outside the gene matches. Germline CDR1 MDHEN, CDR2 SYDVKM. The CDR3 runs 16 residues. Here the CDR3 reads CASSPGTTTPYNEQFF. In DNA form, the CDR3 reads TGTGCCAGCAGTCCCGGGACTACCACGCCCTACAATGAGCAGTTCTTC.

By its share, this clonotype is medium-sized. The chain combines TRBV5-1 with TRBJ2-3; no clear D. CDR1 SGHRS and CDR2 YFSETQ come from the germline V gene. The CDR3 extends over 13 amino acids. V dropped 1 base and J dropped 2 bases, with 5 bases sitting between them. As DNA, the CDR3 is TGCGCCAGCAGCTTGCAGGACACAGATACGCAGTATTTT. This gives the protein CASSLQDTDTQYF.

The chain carries TRBV28 and TRBJ2-5; 7 bases align to TRBD1. Trimming at V came to 5 bases and at J to 1 base, leaving 7 bases not matched to a gene. CDR1 and CDR2 from the germline V gene are MDHEN and SYDVKM. The CDR3 is 15 residues long. Written as DNA, the CDR3 is TGTGCCAGCAGTAGATCACAGGGGCCCCAAGAGACCCAGTACTTC. It encodes CASSRSQGPQETQYF.

The chain has TRBV18 and TRBJ2-3; 9 bases align to TRBD2. The CDR3 has 17 amino acids. V lost 0 bases to trimming and J lost 6 bases; unmatched junction nucleotides: 10. The germline gives CDR1 KGHSH, CDR2 LQKENI. The chain's CDR3 is CASSPPGYSGSWDTQYF. CDR3 sequence (DNA): TGTGCCAGCTCACCACCTGGTTATAGCGGGAGTTGGGATACGCAGTATTTT. Together with reference TRBV18 and TRBJ2-3, the CDR3 gives the full variable domain: NAGVMQNPRHLVRRRGQEARLRCSPMKGHSHVYWYRQLPEEGLKFMVYLQKENIIDESGMPKERFSAEFPKEGPSILRIQQVVRGDSAAYFCASSPPGYSGSWDTQYFGPGTRLTVL.

This clonotype was detected ten times or more. This chain uses TRBV28 with TRBJ1-5; D not certain. The ends were cut back, 7 bases at V and 1 base at J, with 8 bases in the middle. Germline CDR1 reads MDHEN; CDR2 reads SYDVKM. This CDR3 region has 13 residues. CDR3 nucleotides: TGTGCCAGCAATACCGACAGCAATCAGCCCCAGCATTTT. Its translation: CASNTDSNQPQHF.

This clonotype was observed many times. This sequence joins TRBV14 and TRBJ2-1, with 9 nucleotides matching TRBD2. CDR1 and CDR2 from the germline V gene are SGHDN and FVKESK. V was pared by 3 bases and J by 8 bases, with 11 bases of the junction left unmatched. This CDR3 is 16 amino acids long. In DNA form, the CDR3 reads TGTGCCAGCAGCCAGTTAGCGGGAGCCCTTGGACATGAGCAGTTCTTC. This sequence encodes CASSQLAGALGHEQFF.

This clonotype was recorded at least ten times. The rearrangement joins TRBV2 to TRBJ2-5, with D uncertain. Germline assignment: CDR1 SNHLY and CDR2 FYNNEI. CDR3 length equals 14 residues. The V end lost 6 bases, the J end lost 1 base, and 12 bases lay between the germline ends. For the CDR3, the DNA is TGTGCCAGCAGATTCCCGGGCATCCAAGAGACCCAGTACTTC. Translating gives CASRFPGIQETQYF. Together with reference TRBV2 and TRBJ2-5, the CDR3 gives the full variable domain: EPEVTQTPSHQVTQMGQEVILRCVPISNHLYFYWYRQILGQKVEFLVSFYNNEISEKSEIFDDQFSVERPDGSNFTLKIRSTKLEDSAMYFCASRFPGIQETQYFGPGTRLLVL.

The gene calls are TRBV28 and TRBJ1-2; TRBD1 aligns across 7 bases. Germline V lookup: CDR1 MDHEN, CDR2 SYDVKM. The CDR3 has 15 residues. Trimming took 3 bases from V and 4 from J; bases not matched to a gene: 8. CDR3 region: CASSFLTGEGYGYTF. The CDR3 bases are TGTGCCAGCAGTTTTTTAACAGGGGAGGGCTATGGCTACACCTTC.

This clonotype has a handful of counts. The gene calls are TRBV28 and TRBJ1-3; D remains ambiguous. The V gene lost 3 bases and the J gene lost 0 bases, with 6 bases spanning the gap. The CDR3 is made up of 14 amino acids. Per the germline V gene, CDR1 is MDHEN and CDR2 is SYDVKM. CDR3 sequence: CASSFKSSGNTIYF. Here the CDR3 DNA reads TGTGCCAGCAGTTTTAAAAGCTCTGGAAACACCATATATTTT. Full variable domain (missing parts from reference TRBV28 and TRBJ1-3): DVKVTQSSRYLVKRTGEKVFLECVQDMDHENMFWYRQDPGLGLRLIYFSYDVKMKEKGDIPEGYSVSREKKERFSLILESASTNQTSMYLCASSFKSSGNTIYFGEGSWLTVV.

The rearrangement joins TRBV10-3 to TRBJ2-3, with 7 nucleotides matching TRBD2. This CDR3 is built from 15 residues. Per germline, CDR1 ENHRY and CDR2 SYGVKD. The ends lost 6 bases at V and 5 bases at J; junction bases unmatched: 11. CDR3 nucleotide sequence: TGTGCCATCAGAGACCTCTGGCGGGGGAAAGATACGCAGTATTTT. This translates into CAIRDLWRGKDTQYF.

At least ten counts were recorded for this clonotype. This chain links TRBV28 with TRBJ2-5; TRBD1 matches 9 bases. Germline V gives CDR1 MDHEN, CDR2 SYDVKM. This CDR3 is built from 15 residues. The junction had 9 bases not matched to a gene; V was cut back by 7 bases and J by 3 bases. CDR3 sequence (DNA): TGTGCCAGCACCGTATTGGGGGACAGGGAAGAGACCCAGTACTTC. It translates to CASTVLGDREETQYF.

The rearrangement links TRBV11-1 to TRBJ1-1; D gene ambiguous. This CDR3 is built from 15 residues. The germline V and J ends were trimmed by 0 bases and 1 base, with 9 bases remaining between them. CDR1 SGHAT and CDR2 FQDESV come from the germline V gene (reference sequence). CDR3 nucleotide sequence: TGTGCCAGCAGCTTAGCCCTTCATCAGAACACTGAAGCTTTCTTT. It codes for CASSLALHQNTEAFF.

The chain combines TRBV11-1 with TRBJ2-5; 7 bases map to TRBD2. The germline V gene encodes CDR1 SGHAT and CDR2 FQDESV (reference sequence). The CDR3 sequence is 18 residues long. V was pared by 4 bases and J by 0 bases, with 14 bases of the junction left unmatched. CDR3 sequence reads: CASSSGSRLAEDQETQYF. The DNA of the CDR3 is TGTGCCAGCAGCTCAGGTTCGCGGCTAGCGGAAGACCAAGAGACCCAGTACTTC.

This clonotype was detected many times. The rearrangement joins TRBV24-1 to TRBJ2-3; 8 bases map to TRBD2. The germline gives CDR1 KGHDR, CDR2 SFDVKD. The V gene end was trimmed by 4 bases and the J gene end by 4 bases; junction bases not matched to a gene: 9. CDR3 length: 16 amino acids. In DNA, the CDR3 is TGTGCCACCAGTGACCTACGGAGCGGGAGAGCAGATACGCAGTATTTT. Its protein is CATSDLRSGRADTQYF.

The V and J genes are TRBV28 and TRBJ1-2; no reliable D call. The germline CDR1 and CDR2 sequences are MDHEN and SYDVKM. This CDR3 contains 13 residues. Trimming left V 2 bases short and J 6 bases short, with 10 bases between. The CDR3 DNA sequence: TGTGCCAGCAGTTTAAACAGACGGCATGGCTACACCTTC. Translating gives CASSLNRRHGYTF.

Many counts were recorded for this clonotype. The chain combines TRBV7-2 with TRBJ1-6; 7 bases line up with TRBD1. The V gene end was trimmed by 3 bases and the J gene end by 9 bases; junction bases not matched to a gene: 5. The CDR3 is made up of 14 amino acids. The germline CDR1 and CDR2 sequences are SGHTA and FQGNSA. The CDR3 protein is CASSLGDSASPLHF. The CDR3 DNA reads TGTGCCAGCAGCTTGGGGGACAGTGCTTCACCCCTCCACTTT.

This clonotype turned up a few times. The rearrangement uses TRBV20-1 and TRBJ2-1, with D perhaps being TRBD1 or TRBD2 (6 bases each). CDR3 length: 14 amino acids. In germline, CDR1 is DFQATT, CDR2 SNEGSKA (reference sequence). Trimming took off 3 bases at V and 4 bases at J, with 13 bases between the two ends. The chain's CDR3 is CSASHRGPYNEQFF. CDR3 bases: TGCAGTGCTAGTCACCGGGGGCCGTACAATGAGCAGTTCTTC.